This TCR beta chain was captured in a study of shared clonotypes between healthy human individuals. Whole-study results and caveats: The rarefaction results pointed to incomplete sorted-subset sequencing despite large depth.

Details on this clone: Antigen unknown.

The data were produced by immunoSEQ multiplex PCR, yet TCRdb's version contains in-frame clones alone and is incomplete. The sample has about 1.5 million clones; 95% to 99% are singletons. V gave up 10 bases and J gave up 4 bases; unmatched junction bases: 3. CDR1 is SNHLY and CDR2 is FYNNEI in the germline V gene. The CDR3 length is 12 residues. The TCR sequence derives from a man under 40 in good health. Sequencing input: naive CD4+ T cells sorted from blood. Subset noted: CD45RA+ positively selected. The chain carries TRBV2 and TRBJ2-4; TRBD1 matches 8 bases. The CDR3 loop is CANGQGKNIQYF. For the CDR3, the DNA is TGTGCCAACGGACAGGGAAAAAACATTCAGTACTTC.